This TCR beta chain was identified during a study of T cells after yellow fever vaccination. A 5'RACE template-switching step, the method used to make TCR cDNA, added a universal primer site and UMIs. TCRdb reprocessed the 5' RACE reads with MiXCR, giving one entry per CDR3 protein. The sample contains 300,000 or so distinct CDR3 sequences, 3% to 4.5% of which appear only once. Losses at the gene ends were 6 bases for V and 4 bases for J; bases not matched to a gene: 5. The CDR3 extends over 14 amino acids. In germline, CDR1 is ENHRY, CDR2 SYGVKD. Findings and limits, study-wide: On re-exposure, the response was weaker but peaked faster, at day 5 versus 15. Post-booster repertoires again held most primary-vaccination clones (roughly 95% CD4, approximately 90% CD8).

Points on this clonotype: The antigen remains undetermined.

V and J are TRBV10-3 and TRBJ2-2; 7 bases align to TRBD1. This specimen was PBMCs, taken 5 days after the yellow fever booster vaccination. The sequence came from a man in his late teens or twenties who received the YFV17D yellow fever vaccine. CDR3 nucleotides: TGTGCCATCAGCCCCGGGACAGTCACCGGGGAGCTGTTTTTT. This translates into CAISPGTVTGELFF.